The 5 T cell receptor beta chains in this list originate from one sample, sequenced in a study of T-cell reconstitution after alpha-beta-depleted transplantation in children. Unique molecular identifiers featured in how the TCRbeta library was prepared. MiXCR was run by TCRdb on the PCR reads, yielding one entry per CDR3 protein. The sample yields about 230,000 distinct CDR3 sequences, around 9.9% seen once. Sample: PBMCs, taken before TCRalphabeta/CD19-depleted stem cell transplant. The receptors here all came from a child less than two years old with acute myeloid leukemia, due to receive a stem cell transplant.

This clonotype occurred many times. The chain couples TRBV5-1 to TRBJ1-1, with 7 bases matching TRBD1. This CDR3 contains 15 residues. The germline V gene encodes CDR1 SGHRS and CDR2 YFSETQ. V lost 5 bases, J lost 1 base, and 8 bases stayed unmatched. This CDR3 reads CASSSGQRGNTEAFF. The DNA for the CDR3 is TGCGCCAGCAGTTCGGGACAGCGGGGGAACACTGAAGCTTTCTTT.

This clonotype came up many times. The chain recombines TRBV20-1 with TRBJ2-2; 8 bases align to TRBD2. This CDR3 comprises 13 residues. The germline gives CDR1 DFQATT, CDR2 SNEGSKA (reference sequence). The J segment lost 7 bases and the V segment lost 5 bases, leaving 6 bases of the junction unmatched. In nucleotides, the CDR3 is TGCAGTGCTTCAAAGCGGGAGTACGGGGAGCTGTTTTTT. Amino acids: CSASKREYGELFF.

Ten or more counts support this clonotype. The chain couples TRBV15 to TRBJ2-5; D unresolved. The CDR3 sequence is 12 residues long. Germline lookup yields CDR1 LNHNV and CDR2 YYDKDF (reference sequence). The V and J ends lost 0 bases and 7 bases respectively, with 6 bases between them. The CDR3 here is CATSRDKGTQYF. As DNA, the CDR3 is TGTGCCACCAGCAGAGATAAGGGGACCCAGTACTTC.

V usage is TRBV9 and J usage is TRBJ2-3, with a tentative D call TRBD1 (6 bases). The V and J ends lost 3 bases and 0 bases respectively, with 11 bases between them. Germline CDR1 SGDLS, CDR2 YYNGEE. The length of the CDR3 is 15 residues. In DNA form, the CDR3 reads TGTGCCAGCAGCGCAGGGGTGGAGAGCACAGATACGCAGTATTTT. Protein product: CASSAGVESTDTQYF.

There are many counts of this clonotype. V gene TRBV25-1 combines with J gene TRBJ2-2, with D uncertain. CDR3 size: 13 residues. CDR1 and CDR2 from the germline V gene are MGHDK and SYGVNS. Trimming pared 5 bases from V and 9 bases from J, leaving 13 bases between. CDR3 residues: CASSKAGDWELFF. Here the CDR3 DNA reads TGTGCCAGCAGTAAGGCTGGAGATTGGGAGCTGTTTTTT.